The source of this T cell receptor beta chain is a study of shared clonotypes between healthy human individuals. Study as a whole: Two women and three men aged 18 to 49 served as donors.

Looked up from germline, CDR1 is LGHNA and CDR2 is YNFKEQ. CDR3 length equals 17 residues. Trimming removed 0 bases at V and 0 bases at J, with 14 bases between. Concerning this clone itself: Its cognate antigen is unknown.

Only in-frame clones appear in the TCRdb table, and some are missing; sequencing was by immunoSEQ multiplex PCR. The table has a few million clones, roughly 92% seen once. General observations from the study: Limited genetic and exposure-history diversity came from having few donors. With a handful of donors compared, 4% to 5.5% of naive CD4 clonotypes were shared.

The chain links TRBV4-2 to TRBJ1-2; no clear D. The specimen was naive CD4+ T cells sorted from blood. Indicated subset: CD45RA+ positively selected. This receptor was identified in a man between 18 and 29 years old in good health. The CDR3 sequence: CASSQDFRPETNYGYTF. CDR3 coding DNA: TGTGCCAGCAGCCAAGATTTTCGCCCGGAAACTAACTATGGCTACACCTTC.